Each of the 30 T cell receptor beta chains below was sequenced from the same sample in a study of blood T cell repertoires in COVID-19 (dated by TCRdb to 2020 to 2022). To prepare the library, the immunoSEQ multiplex PCR assay was applied. TCRdb limited this immuneACCESS table to in-frame rearrangements with V and J called. A share of clones is missing; checked studies link under half to unresolved V genes, and the rest is unexplained. Within this sample are roughly 260,000 clones, with around four fifths of them counted one time only. The ten largest account for 4% of the sample. Sequences were obtained from peripheral blood. All receptors derive from a woman in her thirties or forties with active or convalescent COVID-19.

The rearrangement links TRBV28 to TRBJ2-1, with 7 positions matching TRBD2. The germline V gene encodes CDR1 MDHEN and CDR2 SYDVKM. The CDR3 sequence is 14 residues long. The V and J ends lost 4 bases and 8 bases, in that order; junction bases with no gene match: 8. CDR3 in amino acids: CASSSPGGRDEQFF. CDR3 DNA: TGTGCCAGCAGTTCGCCGGGGGGACGCGATGAGCAGTTCTTC.

The chain carries TRBV28 and TRBJ1-2; the match to TRBD1 covers 9 bases. Germline loops: CDR1 MDHEN, CDR2 SYDVKM. V shed 5 bases, J shed 4 bases, and the junction held 8 bases outside the gene matches. The CDR3 consists of 15 residues. CDR3 bases: TGTGCCAGCAGTCTAGGGACAGGGTGGAGCTATGGCTACACCTTC. Translation: CASSLGTGWSYGYTF.

V is TRBV30 and J is TRBJ1-6; D not resolved. The V and J ends lost 0 bases and 7 bases respectively, with 7 bases between them. From germline, CDR1 is GTSNPN and CDR2 SVGIG (reference sequence). The CDR3 length is 13 residues. CDR3 DNA: TGTGCCTGGAGTGTACCAGAAAATTCACCCCTCCACTTT. It encodes CAWSVPENSPLHF.

This clone was seen a few times. This rearrangement joins TRBV2 to TRBJ2-1; D remains unclear. The CDR3 spans 11 residues. Germline V gene sequence: CDR1 SNHLY, CDR2 FYNNEI. V was clipped by 7 bases and J by 5 bases, with 6 bases between them. The CDR3 spells CASTTDNEQFF. CDR3 coding DNA: TGTGCCAGCACCACAGACAATGAGCAGTTCTTC.

This clone has just one count. This chain uses TRBV2 with TRBJ2-3; 9 bases are shared with TRBD2. V gave up 7 bases and J gave up 6 bases; unmatched junction bases: 5. CDR3 size: 13 residues. Germline V lookup: CDR1 SNHLY, CDR2 FYNNEI. This CDR3 is CASTSGGLDTQYF. The DNA for the CDR3 is TGTGCCAGCACGAGCGGGGGGCTGGATACGCAGTATTTT.

The chain employs TRBV10-3 and TRBJ2-6; tentative D call: TRBD1 (6 bases). The CDR3 consists of 15 residues. Between the trimmed V and J ends, which lost 8 bases and 2 bases, there was a span of 13 bases. CDR1 is ENHRY, CDR2 SYGVKD, per germline. The DNA of the CDR3 is TGTGCCATCGGTCAGGGGTTAGCTGGGGCCAACGTCCTGACTTTC. It yields the protein CAIGQGLAGANVLTF.

This clone was found a few times. The J gene is TRBJ2-1, the V gene TRBV19, with a possible D match to TRBD2 (6 bases). Trimming removed 0 bases at V and 4 bases at J, with 22 bases between. CDR1 and CDR2 (germline): LNHDA, SQIVND (reference sequence). The CDR3 contains 19 residues. The CDR3 nucleotides read TGTGCCAGTAGTATAGACCCACAGGACCTACTGGGACTTTACAATGAGCAGTTCTTC. The encoded protein is CASSIDPQDLLGLYNEQFF.

The rearrangement links TRBV30 to TRBJ1-1; a possible D gene is TRBD1 (5 bases). The CDR3 is made up of 12 amino acids. From germline, CDR1 is GTSNPN and CDR2 SVGIG (reference sequence). Trimming cost V 0 bases and J 9 bases, with 11 bases left between them. As DNA, the CDR3 is TGTGCCTGGAGTGTAGACAGATATCAAGCTTTCTTT. Its protein is CAWSVDRYQAFF.

The chain recombines TRBV4-2 with TRBJ1-1, with TRBD1 as a possible D gene (5 bases). This CDR3 region has 14 residues. Germline V gives CDR1 LGHNA, CDR2 YNFKEQ. Between the trimmed V and J ends, which lost 3 bases and 1 base, there was a span of 9 bases. This chain's CDR3 is CASSHAGRNTEAFF. CDR3 bases: TGTGCCAGCAGCCACGCGGGGCGGAACACTGAAGCTTTCTTT.

The gene calls are TRBV10-2 and TRBJ1-5, with TRBD1 as a possible D gene (5 bases). V was trimmed by 6 bases and J by 4 bases, leaving 7 bases between them. Germline V lookup: CDR1 WSHSY, CDR2 SAAADI. CDR3 size: 12 residues. The CDR3 DNA reads TGCGCCAGCAGGACAGTTAATCAGCCCCAGCATTTT. It is translated as CASRTVNQPQHF.

The V call is TRBV5-6, the J call TRBJ1-1, with TRBD1 identical over 9 bases. V lost 3 bases and J lost 3; bases outside the gene matches: 6. The germline V gene encodes CDR1 SGHDT and CDR2 YYEEEE. The CDR3 consists of 15 residues. For the CDR3, the DNA is TGTGCCAGCAGCTGGGGGACAGGGCGAGACACTGAAGCTTTCTTT. It is translated as CASSWGTGRDTEAFF.

Concerning this clone itself: Within the sample, other DNA sequences also encode this same CDR3. The V and J genes are TRBV30 and TRBJ1-2; D call uncertain. V lost 0 bases and J lost 8, with 10 bases in between. CDR1 and CDR2 (germline): GTSNPN, SVGIG (reference sequence). This CDR3 contains 12 residues. Written as DNA, the CDR3 is TGTGCCTGGAGTGTGGGAGGTGAAGGCTACACCTTC. It translates to CAWSVGGEGYTF.

The chain couples TRBV27 to TRBJ1-5; D is possibly TRBD1 (5 bases). Trimming took 5 bases from V and 4 from J, leaving 12 bases between them. CDR1 is MNHEY and CDR2 is SMNVEV in the germline V gene (reference sequence). This CDR3 has 14 amino acids. CDR3 nucleotide sequence: TGTGCCAGCAGTCCCGTGGGGGGGAATCAGCCCCAGCATTTT. This translates into CASSPVGGNQPQHF.

The rearrangement uses TRBV6-1 and TRBJ2-1; D unresolved. The V gene lost 2 bases and the J gene lost 1 base, with 9 bases spanning the gap. The CDR3 loop spans 15 amino acids. Germline-derived CDR1 and CDR2 are MNHNS and SASEGT. DNA of the CDR3: TGTGCCAGCAGTGAACTGGCGACTTCCTACAATGAGCAGTTCTTC. Translation: CASSELATSYNEQFF.

This clone showed up just a few times. The J gene is TRBJ1-1, the V gene TRBV6-4; the D is unclear. The germline V and J ends were trimmed by 2 bases and 1 base, with 8 bases remaining between them. Germline lookup yields CDR1 MRHNA and CDR2 SNTAGT. The CDR3 length is 14 residues. Written as DNA, the CDR3 is TGTGCCAGCAGTGACCTTAACAGGAACACTGAAGCTTTCTTT. Translation: CASSDLNRNTEAFF.

The gene calls are TRBV5-4 and TRBJ1-1; D unresolved. Germline V gene data show CDR1 as SGHNT and CDR2 as YYREEE (reference sequence). Trimming left V 0 bases short and J 2 bases short, with 5 bases between. The CDR3 has 13 residues. The CDR3 here is CASSLETNTEAFF. Written as DNA, the CDR3 is TGTGCCAGCAGCTTGGAGACTAACACTGAAGCTTTCTTT.

J is TRBJ2-7 and V is TRBV5-3; possible D gene TRBD1, 6 bases. TRBV5-3 is classed as an ORF, of uncertain function. There are 14 residues in the CDR3. Trimming took off 4 bases at V and 1 base at J, with 12 bases between the two ends. CDR3 region: CARSPPGTSYEQYV. The CDR3 coding sequence is TGTGCCAGAAGCCCCCCGGGGACATCCTACGAGCAGTACGTC.

The chain is built from TRBV28 and TRBJ1-2; TRBD1 agrees at 9 bases. V dropped 6 bases and J dropped 5; count of bases not matched to a gene: 13. This CDR3 has 16 residues. Germline-derived CDR1 and CDR2 are MDHEN and SYDVKM. The CDR3 DNA reads as TGTGCCAGCAGCCGTATCCCCGGGACAGGGAGTTATGGCTACACCTTC. It is translated as CASSRIPGTGSYGYTF.

The rearrangement links TRBV7-9 to TRBJ2-4; 9 bases are a match to TRBD2. Trimming removed 5 bases from V and 1 base from J; junction bases left unmatched: 9. Germline CDR1 and CDR2: SEHNR and FQNEAQ (reference sequence). There are 17 residues in the CDR3. CDR3 residues: CASSHSGGWVAKNIQYF. CDR3 coding DNA: TGTGCCAGCAGCCATAGCGGGGGCTGGGTGGCCAAAAACATTCAGTACTTC.

The chain joins TRBV4-1 to TRBJ2-7; D might be TRBD1 (6 bases). The CDR3 totals 14 residues. In germline, CDR1 is MGHRA, CDR2 YSYEKL. The V and J ends lost 0 bases and 3 bases respectively, with 9 bases between them. CDR3 bases: TGCGCCAGCAGCCAAGAACAGGGCGTCTACGAGCAGTACTTC. It yields the protein CASSQEQGVYEQYF.

The chain uses TRBV5-1 and TRBJ2-1, with a possible D match to TRBD2 (5 bases). CDR3 length: 16 residues. Trimming shortened V by 0 bases and J by 2 bases, and 12 bases separated the two germline ends. CDR1 SGHRS and CDR2 YFSETQ come from the germline V gene. Here the CDR3 reads CASSLGTGGAYNEQFF. DNA of the CDR3: TGCGCCAGCAGCTTGGGTACCGGAGGTGCCTACAATGAGCAGTTCTTC.

This clone appeared a single time. The chain employs TRBV5-6 and TRBJ1-5; 8 bases are shared with TRBD1. The CDR3 length is 14 residues. Trimming at V came to 3 bases and at J to 2 bases, leaving 1 base not matched to a gene. Per germline, CDR1 SGHDT and CDR2 YYEEEE. CDR3: CASSWGQGNQPQHF. CDR3 bases: TGTGCCAGCAGCTGGGGACAGGGCAATCAGCCCCAGCATTTT.

V is TRBV6-5 and J is TRBJ1-2, with a tentative D call TRBD1 (6 bases). The CDR3 consists of 11 residues. CDR1 and CDR2 (germline): MNHEY, SVGAGI. V lost 6 bases, J lost 5 bases, and 7 bases lay in between. DNA for the CDR3: TGTGCCAGCAGCCAGGGGTATGGCTACACCTTC. Its protein product is CASSQGYGYTF.

V usage is TRBV7-3 and J usage is TRBJ2-5; D perhaps matches TRBD2 (6 bases). CDR1 is SGHTA and CDR2 is FQGTGA in the germline V gene. The CDR3 totals 15 residues. The V and J ends lost 4 bases and 5 bases respectively, with 17 bases between them. The CDR3 DNA reads TGTGCCAGCAGCTCGACCGGGACTGGCCTGGAGACCCAGTACTTC. Its translation is CASSSTGTGLETQYF.

The chain recombines TRBV30 with TRBJ2-2; the D gene is possibly TRBD1 (6 bases). The CDR3 length is 15 residues. Germline V gene sequence: CDR1 GTSNPN, CDR2 SVGIG (reference sequence). V lost 4 bases to trimming and J lost 6 bases, with 18 bases between them. DNA of the CDR3: TGTGCCTGGACCTTACAGGGAGCGTCGGCCGGGGAGCTGTTTTTT. This codes for CAWTLQGASAGELFF.

The chain employs TRBV15 and TRBJ2-1, with 9 positions matching TRBD2. After removal of 0 bases from V and 9 bases from J, the junction contained 9 bases not matched to a gene. The CDR3 runs 16 residues. Germline CDR1 reads LNHNV; CDR2 reads YYDKDF (reference sequence). CDR3 in amino acids: CATSRDLAGGLGEQFF. The CDR3 nucleotides read TGTGCCACCAGCAGAGATTTGGCGGGGGGGCTCGGTGAGCAGTTCTTC.

V is TRBV3-1 (or the pseudogene TRBV3-2) and J is TRBJ2-3, with a weak D call TRBD1 (5 bases). Deletions cut 5 bases from V and 6 bases from J, with 9 bases between. CDR1 is LGHDT and CDR2 is YNNKEL in the germline V gene (reference sequence). The CDR3 has 12 residues. CDR3 in amino acids: CASSDSGDTQYF. CDR3 nucleotide sequence: TGTGCCAGCAGCGACTCAGGGGATACGCAGTATTTT.

The gene calls are TRBV5-6 and TRBJ2-7, with D perhaps TRBD2 (6 bases). Germline loops: CDR1 SGHDT, CDR2 YYEEEE. This CDR3 is built from 14 residues. V was shortened by 4 bases and J by 0 bases, with 11 bases between the two germline ends. The CDR3 protein is CASSARGFSYEQYF. CDR3 nucleotides: TGTGCCAGCAGCGCACGGGGGTTCTCCTACGAGCAGTACTTC.

Written as DNA, the CDR3 is TGTGCCAGCAGCCGGGACTGGGGAACCCTCCACTTT. This translates into CASSRDWGTLHF. The chain uses TRBV6-5 and TRBJ1-6; weak D call: TRBD1 (5 bases). This CDR3 has 12 residues. CDR1 and CDR2 from the germline V gene are MNHEY and SVGAGI. V was pared by 6 bases and J by 14 bases, with 14 bases between.

This chain uses TRBV19 with TRBJ2-7; possible D gene TRBD2, 5 bases. V was clipped by 5 bases and J by 1 base, with 12 bases between them. The CDR3 is made up of 14 amino acids. Germline CDR1 is LNHDA and CDR2 is SQIVND (reference sequence). For the CDR3, the DNA is TGTGCCAGTAGTCCCGGACTGAATTCCTACGAGCAGTACGTC. Translated, it gives CASSPGLNSYEQYV.